Listed below are T cell receptor beta chains from one sample, sequenced in a study of T cell responses to AZD1222 COVID-19 vaccine. The protocol was immunoSEQ multiplex PCR, while the TCRdb copy is restricted to in-frame clones and leaves out a portion. The sample has 130,000 or so clones, roughly 90% seen once. This specimen was peripheral blood, taken on day 0 of AZD1222 vaccination. These receptors came from an adult in good health. Both conserved end residues are part of each CDR3. The order of the fields is J gene, clone size, V gene, D gene, CDR3 protein, CDR3 DNA. D genes are given only for firm matches. Some rows mark clone size as missing; the rest say once, few, many or name a class of expanded clone.

TRBJ2-7 | few | TRBV14 | . | CASSPAGYEQYF | TGTGCCAGCAGCCCCGCAGGCTACGAGCAGTACTTC
TRBJ1-2 | once | TRBV29-1 | TRBD1 | CSAGEGTGYGYTF | TGCAGCGCGGGGGAGGGGACAGGCTATGGCTACACCTTC
TRBJ2-3 | . | TRBV28 | . | CASSRDTQYF | TGTGCCAGCAGCCGAGATACGCAGTATTTT
TRBJ1-2 | . | TRBV19 | TRBD1 | CASSLGTGVIGYTF | TGTGCCAGTAGTCTTGGGACAGGGGTTATCGGCTACACCTTC
TRBJ1-2 | . | TRBV7-8 | . | CASSFGAGDGYTF | TGTGCCAGCAGCTTTGGGGCAGGGGACGGCTACACCTTC
TRBJ2-3 | . | TRBV6-5 | TRBD2 | CASTHLAGAIDTQYF | TGTGCCAGCACCCACCTAGCGGGAGCTATAGATACGCAGTATTTT
TRBJ1-5 | . | TRBV4-1 | . | CASSYTEDNQPQHF | TGCGCCAGCAGCTATACAGAGGACAATCAGCCCCAGCATTTT
TRBJ2-1 | few | TRBV11-2 | TRBD2 | CASSSRSFGLAGNGNEQFF | TGTGCCAGCAGCTCCCGATCCTTCGGACTAGCGGGAAACGGGAATGAGCAGTTCTTC
TRBJ2-7 | . | TRBV6-5 | TRBD1 | CASTEGQGASYEQYF | TGTGCCAGCACCGAGGGACAGGGGGCCTCCTACGAGCAGTACTTC
TRBJ1-2 | . | TRBV28 | TRBD1 | CASSWGDRANYGYTF | TGTGCCAGCAGTTGGGGGGACAGGGCTAACTATGGCTACACCTTC
TRBJ2-2 | . | TRBV11-2 | TRBD1 | CASRPQGAIGELFF | TGTGCCAGCAGACCGCAGGGGGCGATCGGGGAGCTGTTTTTT
TRBJ2-3 | . | TRBV7-9 | TRBD2 | CASKTSEADTQYF | TGTGCCAGCAAGACTAGCGAAGCAGATACGCAGTATTTT
TRBJ2-1 | . | TRBV10-3 | . | CASTDEGRVAYNEQFF | TGTGCCTCCACCGACGAGGGGCGGGTCGCCTACAATGAGCAGTTCTTC
TRBJ1-1 | . | TRBV3-1/TRBV3-2 | . | CASSHTGKGEAFF | TGTGCCAGCAGCCATACAGGGAAGGGTGAAGCTTTCTTT
TRBJ2-1 | . | TRBV7-2 | . | CASSLGTENEQFF | TGTGCCAGCAGCTTGGGGACGGAGAATGAGCAGTTCTTC
TRBJ1-4 | . | TRBV28 | . | CASTGGANEKLFF | TGTGCCAGCACGGGAGGGGCTAATGAAAAACTGTTTTTT
TRBJ1-4 | . | TRBV5-1 | . | CASSLAGVTNEKLFF | TGCGCCAGCAGCTTAGCGGGGGTAACTAATGAAAAACTGTTTTTT
TRBJ1-5 | . | TRBV24-1 | . | CATSDSRDPNQPQHF | TGTGCCACCAGTGACAGCAGGGACCCGAATCAGCCCCAGCATTTT
TRBJ2-2 | few | TRBV6-5 | TRBD2 | CASRVSGSNTGELFF | TGTGCCAGCAGAGTAAGCGGGAGCAATACCGGGGAGCTGTTTTTT
TRBJ1-6 | . | TRBV3-1/TRBV3-2 | . | CASSLVNSPLHF | TGTGCCAGCAGCTTAGTTAATTCACCCCTCCACTTT
TRBJ2-3 | . | TRBV3-1/TRBV3-2 | . | CASSQDGSGPHGDTQYF | TGTGCCAGCAGCCAAGATGGTAGCGGTCCCCACGGGGATACGCAGTATTTT
TRBJ1-1 | . | TRBV4-2 | . | CASSQGLERYTEAFF | TGTGCCAGCAGCCAAGGACTCGAGAGATACACTGAAGCTTTCTTT
TRBJ2-7 | . | TRBV29-1 | TRBD2 | CSVDIPGTSARTPYEQYF | TGCAGCGTTGACATTCCGGGGACTAGCGCGAGAACGCCCTACGAGCAGTACTTC
TRBJ1-4 | . | TRBV5-3 | . | CARSSRAMGGLARRKEKLFF | TGTGCCAGAAGTTCCCGAGCGATGGGGGGACTAGCTCGGAGAAAGGAAAAACTGTTTTTT
TRBJ2-1 | . | TRBV14 | . | CASSHRMGLRKNEQFF | TGTGCCAGCAGCCACCGCATGGGACTGCGTAAAAATGAGCAGTTCTTC
TRBJ2-7 | . | TRBV28 | . | CASSLGPVKQYF | TGTGCCAGCAGTTTAGGTCCTGTGAAGCAGTACTTC
TRBJ2-1 | few | TRBV4-1 | . | CASSQVSLTRTYNEQFF | TGCGCCAGCAGCCAAGTTAGTTTAACCCGAACCTACAATGAGCAGTTCTTC
TRBJ1-5 | once | TRBV24-1 | . | CATSASAEQGGSNNQPQHF | TGTGCCACCAGTGCCTCAGCGGAACAAGGGGGGTCGAACAATCAGCCCCAGCATTTT
TRBJ1-1 | . | TRBV7-9 | . | CASSLGLQTFF | TGTGCCAGCAGCTTGGGACTGCAAACTTTCTTT
TRBJ2-7 | . | TRBV6-5 | TRBD2 | CASTSGLPRDEQYF | TGTGCCAGCACTAGCGGTCTCCCTAGAGACGAGCAGTACTTC
TRBJ1-4 | . | TRBV4-1 | . | CASSASPTNEKLFF | TGCGCCAGCAGCGCCAGCCCCACTAATGAAAAACTGTTTTTT
TRBJ1-3 | . | TRBV7-9 | . | CASSSGESSGNTIYF | TGTGCCAGCAGCTCCGGGGAGAGCTCTGGAAACACCATATATTTT
TRBJ1-6 | . | TRBV27 | . | CASSTSRQNNSPLHF | TGTGCCAGCAGTACCTCCCGACAGAATAATTCACCCCTCCACTTT